This T cell receptor (beta chain) is from a study of blood T cell repertoires in COVID-19. CDR3 length equals 13 residues. Germline CDR1 and CDR2: SQVTM and ANQGSEA. V trimming: 6 bases; J trimming: 5 bases; junction bases outside the gene matches: 6. Under the authors' procedure: The assay estimated nucleated cells by amplifying reference gene primers. Only in-frame clones appear in the TCRdb table, and some are missing; sequencing was by immunoSEQ multiplex PCR. V and J calls and clone size follow that table, whereas D and trimming were derived from the DNA. The data show about 150,000 clones, about 90% seen once. Enrollees, roughly 18 to 89 years old, lived in roughly 24 US areas. Those designated as exposed participants met a COVID-19 case within 2 weeks before study entry.

Sequencing was done on a sample of PBMCs or T cells enriched from blood (not recorded which). V and J are TRBV29-1 and TRBJ2-2, with 7 bases lining up with TRBD1. This receptor was taken from a woman in her thirties or forties who had been exposed to COVID-19. The CDR3 spells CSVETGSTGELFF. The DNA of the CDR3 is TGCAGCGTGGAGACAGGGTCGACCGGGGAGCTGTTTTTT.